The next 3 T cell receptor beta chains were all read from a single sample in a study of control samples from healthy donors and cancer patients. Some clones are missing from TCRdb's copy, which holds only in-frame ones; the method was immunoSEQ multiplex PCR. This sample carries about 110,000 clones, around 80% of them seen once, and the ten largest clones take around 6.2%. The specimen sequenced was blood. These receptors originate from a man between 18 and 35 years old in good health.

The chain carries TRBV11-3 and TRBJ2-1, with 8 bases that match TRBD2. Trimming took 5 bases from V and 3 from J; bases not matched to a gene: 9. The germline V gene has CDR1 SGHNT and CDR2 YENEEA. This CDR3 spans 16 amino acids. The CDR3 protein is CASSPRAGAYYNEQFF. As DNA, the CDR3 is TGTGCCAGCAGCCCACGAGCGGGGGCCTACTACAATGAGCAGTTCTTC.

In DNA form, the CDR3 reads TGTGCCATCAGTTCGACAGGGACGAGGGGCTACACCTTC. It translates to CAISSTGTRGYTF. The J gene is TRBJ1-2, the V gene TRBV10-3; 7 positions agree with TRBD1. Germline V gene sequence: CDR1 ENHRY, CDR2 SYGVKD. Trimming took 5 bases from V and 8 from J; bases not matched to a gene: 8. The CDR3 covers 13 residues.

This chain uses TRBV7-9 with TRBJ2-2; tentatively, D is TRBD1 (5 bases). The CDR3 consists of 15 residues. In germline, CDR1 is SEHNR, CDR2 FQNEAQ (reference sequence). Trimming removed 6 bases at V and 5 bases at J, with 16 bases between. CDR3 coding DNA: TGTGCCAGCAGTTCGGCGAACAGGAAGACCGGGGAGCTGTTTTTT. Its translation: CASSSANRKTGELFF.